These 23 T cell receptor beta chains were all obtained from the same sample, sequenced in a study of blood T cell repertoires in COVID-19. Sequencing was performed with immunoSEQ multiplex PCR; in TCRdb, only in-frame clones are kept and a portion is missing. The sample has over 85,000 clones; around 87% are singletons. Sequencing was performed on peripheral blood. Receptors originate from a middle-aged man with acute or convalescent COVID-19.

The chain links TRBV19 to TRBJ2-7, with TRBD1 identical over 8 bases. CDR3 length equals 16 residues. With 9 bases clipped from V and 4 bases from J, the junction kept 17 bases outside the gene matches. CDR1 LNHDA and CDR2 SQIVND come from the germline V gene (reference sequence). DNA of the CDR3: TGTGCCAGCTCCCGGGGCGGACAGGGAATTGGGTACGAGCAGTACTTC. This encodes CASSRGGQGIGYEQYF.

This rearrangement joins TRBV7-2 to TRBJ1-5; D remains unclear. The V gene lost 1 base and the J gene lost 4 bases, with 5 bases spanning the gap. Germline CDR1 is SGHTA and CDR2 is FQGNSA. The CDR3 has 13 amino acids. This chain's CDR3 is CASSLDPNQPQHF. The CDR3 coding sequence is TGTGCCAGCAGCTTAGATCCGAATCAGCCCCAGCATTTT.

The V call is TRBV3-1 (or the pseudogene TRBV3-2), the J call TRBJ2-6, with 7 bases aligning to TRBD1. Germline-derived CDR1 and CDR2 are LGHDT and YNNKEL (reference sequence). The V segment lost 1 base and the J segment 0 bases; nucleotides outside the gene matches: 3. CDR3 length: 17 amino acids. CDR3 residues: CASSQGRQGSGANVLTF. The DNA of the CDR3 is TGTGCCAGCAGCCAAGGGCGACAGGGCTCTGGGGCCAACGTCCTGACTTTC.

J is TRBJ2-7 and V is TRBV30; 9 bases align to TRBD1. The CDR3 covers 14 residues. Germline CDR1 is GTSNPN and CDR2 is SVGIG (reference sequence). Trimming took 3 bases from V and 3 from J; bases not matched to a gene: 6. This CDR3 reads CAWRGTGPIYEQYF. DNA for the CDR3: TGTGCCTGGAGGGGGACAGGGCCTATCTACGAGCAGTACTTC. The full variable domain, completed using reference TRBV30 and TRBJ2-7, is SQTIHQWPATLVQPVGSPLSLECTVEGTSNPNLYWYRQAAGRGLQLLFYSVGIGQISSEVPQNLSASRPQDRQFILSSKKLLLSDSGFYLCAWRGTGPIYEQYFGPGTRLTVT.

V and J are TRBV5-5 and TRBJ1-2; D is uncertain. The germline gives CDR1 SGHKS, CDR2 YYEKEE (reference sequence). This CDR3 comprises 13 residues. Trimming pared 0 bases from V and 2 bases from J, leaving 5 bases between. CDR3 protein: CASSLAENYGYTF. The CDR3 nucleotides read TGTGCCAGCAGCTTGGCGGAGAACTATGGCTACACCTTC.

This clone was recorded once. The gene calls are TRBV5-4 and TRBJ2-1; TRBD1 matches 12 bases. The CDR3 runs 16 residues. From germline, CDR1 is SGHNT and CDR2 YYREEE (reference sequence). Unmatched junction bases numbered 8, after V lost 4 bases and J lost 6 bases. CDR3 residues: CASSPGTGGWGNEQFF. DNA for the CDR3: TGTGCCAGCAGCCCGGGGACAGGGGGCTGGGGCAATGAGCAGTTCTTC.

Here the CDR3 reads CASNRGQSYEQYF. CDR3 DNA: TGTGCCAGCAATAGAGGACAGTCCTACGAGCAGTACTTC. The rearrangement links TRBV6-5 to TRBJ2-7; TRBD1 is a possible D gene (6 bases). V was clipped by 7 bases and J by 1 base, with 11 bases between them. There are 13 residues in the CDR3. Germline V lookup: CDR1 MNHEY, CDR2 SVGAGI.

V and J are TRBV5-4 and TRBJ1-1; D is uncertain. Germline CDR1 SGHNT, CDR2 YYREEE (reference sequence). The V end lost 1 base, the J end lost 5 bases, and 12 bases lay between the germline ends. The CDR3 covers 14 residues. The CDR3 bases are TGTGCCAGCAGCTTGCCAGGACGGGAAACTGAAGCTTTCTTT. It translates to CASSLPGRETEAFF.

The chain employs TRBV29-1 and TRBJ1-2; D gene unclear. Trimming took 4 bases from V and 1 from J, leaving 13 bases between them. The CDR3 length is 14 residues. Germline loops: CDR1 SQVTM, CDR2 ANQGSEA. This CDR3 reads CSVGREQSNYGYTF. In DNA form, the CDR3 reads TGCAGCGTTGGCAGAGAACAGAGTAACTATGGCTACACCTTC.

The rearrangement links TRBV5-5 to TRBJ1-2; tentative D call: TRBD1 (6 bases). Germline assignment: CDR1 SGHKS and CDR2 YYEKEE (reference sequence). This CDR3 has 13 residues. Trimming removed 2 bases from V and 7 bases from J, with 12 bases in between. CDR3 bases: TGTGCCAGCAGCTTTACGACAGGCTCTGGCTACACCTTC. Translating it yields CASSFTTGSGYTF. Full variable domain (remainder filled in from reference TRBV5-5 and TRBJ1-2): DAGVTQSPTHLIKTRGQQVTLRCSPISGHKSVSWYQQVLGQGPQFIFQYYEKEERGRGNFPDRFSARQFPNYSSELNVNALLLGDSALYLCASSFTTGSGYTFGSGTRLTVV.

The rearrangement links TRBV10-3 to TRBJ1-2; tentative D call: TRBD1 (6 bases). In germline, CDR1 is ENHRY, CDR2 SYGVKD. The V end lost 5 bases, the J end lost 6 bases, and 16 bases lay between the germline ends. The CDR3 sequence is 14 residues long. The chain's CDR3 is CAISSLDRLDGYTF. DNA for the CDR3: TGTGCCATCAGTTCCCTAGACAGGTTGGATGGCTACACCTTC.

The chain couples TRBV5-1 to TRBJ2-3; no clear D. Germline CDR1 is SGHRS and CDR2 is YFSETQ. This CDR3 spans 14 amino acids. The germline V and J ends were trimmed by 1 base and 5 bases, with 11 bases remaining between them. CDR3 residues: CASSLSGGGDTQYF. CDR3 nucleotides: TGCGCCAGCAGCTTGTCAGGTGGTGGAGATACGCAGTATTTT.

This clone is a singleton in its sample. The chain recombines TRBV7-2 with TRBJ1-5; D is possibly TRBD1 (5 bases). This CDR3 is built from 15 residues. Between the trimmed V and J ends, which lost 0 bases and 3 bases, there was a span of 9 bases. In germline, CDR1 is SGHTA, CDR2 FQGNSA. The CDR3 DNA reads TGTGCCAGCAGCTTAGCGCCCAGGGACAATCAGCCCCAGCATTTT. This translates into CASSLAPRDNQPQHF.

The V and J genes are TRBV7-2 and TRBJ2-2, with D possibly TRBD2 on 8 matching bases. The CDR3 totals 15 residues. Per germline, CDR1 SGHTA and CDR2 FQGNSA. Deletions cut 6 bases from V and 5 bases from J, with 16 bases between. The CDR3 DNA reads TGTGCCAGCAGTCAGCGGGGGACAGTTACCGGGGAGCTGTTTTTT. Translating it yields CASSQRGTVTGELFF.

The V call is TRBV29-1, the J call TRBJ2-7; weak D call: TRBD1 (6 bases). From germline, CDR1 is SQVTM and CDR2 ANQGSEA. V was shortened by 8 bases and J by 4 bases, with 15 bases between the two germline ends. The CDR3 covers 12 residues. The CDR3 region is CSIRQAKYEQYF. The CDR3 nucleotides read TGCAGCATCAGACAGGCCAAATACGAGCAGTACTTC.

J is TRBJ2-1 and V is TRBV5-1, with 11 bases that match TRBD2. Germline CDR1 SGHRS, CDR2 YFSETQ. J lost 7 bases, V lost 4 bases, and 7 bases had no gene match. CDR3 size: 15 residues. The CDR3 loop is CASSLKLAGENEQFF. CDR3 coding DNA: TGCGCCAGCAGCCTGAAACTAGCGGGAGAAAATGAGCAGTTCTTC.

The chain uses TRBV5-1 and TRBJ2-1; 7 bases line up with TRBD2. Germline V CDR1 and CDR2: SGHRS, YFSETQ. V gave up 6 bases and J gave up 6 bases; unmatched junction bases: 12. The CDR3 consists of 15 residues. As DNA, the CDR3 is TGCGCCAGCACCCCGAGCACCGGGACTACCAATGAGCAGTTCTTC. It yields the protein CASTPSTGTTNEQFF.

The gene calls are TRBV6-5 and TRBJ2-7; weak D call: TRBD2 (6 bases). Trimming took off 8 bases at V and 0 bases at J, with 11 bases between the two ends. The CDR3 length is 13 residues. CDR1 is MNHEY, CDR2 SVGAGI, per germline. The CDR3 here is CASGGTLSYEQYF. The CDR3 nucleotides are TGTGCCAGCGGCGGGACTCTCTCCTACGAGCAGTACTTC.

This clone came up once. The V and J genes are TRBV5-1 and TRBJ2-3; a possible D gene is TRBD2 (6 bases). The CDR3 is made up of 13 amino acids. In germline, CDR1 is SGHRS, CDR2 YFSETQ. The V gene lost 2 bases and the J gene lost 3 bases, with 7 bases spanning the gap. Here the CDR3 reads CASSLGRTDTQYF. The CDR3 DNA follows: TGCGCCAGCAGCTTAGGGAGGACAGATACGCAGTATTTT. The entire variable domain, with the rest obtained from reference TRBV5-1 and TRBJ2-3, is as follows: KAGVTQTPRYLIKTRGQQVTLSCSPISGHRSVSWYQQTPGQGLQFLFEYFSETQRNKGNFPGRFSGRQFSNSRSEMNVSTLELGDSALYLCASSLGRTDTQYFGPGTRLTVL.

In the case of this clone: The sample has other DNA sequences that encode this CDR3 too. CDR3 loop: CASSLGQINYGYTF. CDR3 nucleotides: TGTGCCAGCAGCTTAGGACAGATAAACTATGGCTACACCTTC. The V and J genes are TRBV5-6 and TRBJ1-2; tentatively, D is TRBD1 (6 bases). The V and J ends lost 2 bases and 2 bases respectively, with 10 bases between them. Germline lookup yields CDR1 SGHDT and CDR2 YYEEEE. This CDR3 region has 14 residues.

This chain connects TRBV5-1 to TRBJ2-6; D might be TRBD1 (6 bases). The V end was cut by 5 bases, the J end by 1 base, with 13 bases between. This CDR3 has 16 amino acids. Germline CDR1 reads SGHRS; CDR2 reads YFSETQ. CDR3 bases: TGCGCCAGCAGGGATGTGAGGGGGTCTGGGGCCAACGTCCTGACTTTC. Amino acids: CASRDVRGSGANVLTF.

The J gene is TRBJ2-1, the V gene TRBV7-2; the match to TRBD2 covers 10 bases. Germline values: CDR1 SGHTA, CDR2 FQGNSA. The length of the CDR3 is 15 residues. Germline trimming cut 6 bases from V and 2 bases from J; bases unmatched to any gene: 4. The DNA for the CDR3 is TGTGCCAGCAGTGGGAGCGGGGGGGCCTACAATGAGCAGTTCTTC. Its protein is CASSGSGGAYNEQFF.

The genes are TRBV5-5 and TRBJ2-5, with 8 bases that match TRBD1. Germline CDR1 reads SGHKS; CDR2 reads YYEKEE (reference sequence). The CDR3 loop spans 15 amino acids. The V gene end was trimmed by 4 bases and the J gene end by 5 bases; junction bases not matched to a gene: 10. CDR3 loop: CASSHRAGGAETQYF. As DNA, the CDR3 is TGTGCCAGCAGCCACAGGGCAGGGGGCGCGGAGACCCAGTACTTC.